This TCR beta chain was captured by sequencing in a study of T cell clonality in common variable immunodeficiency. Study results and limitations: In common variable immunodeficiency, TCR beta chains reportedly carried fewer deletions and N-nucleotide insertions.

TCRdb's table, derived via immunoSEQ multiplex PCR, lists solely in-frame clones and lacks some. In total the sample includes more than 65,000 clones, none of them seen once. Ten or more counts support this clone. Its antigen is not identified. This TCR was recovered from a person aged 18 to 70 in good health. Specimen: peripheral blood mononuclear cells.

The chain's CDR3 is CASSSSSGSPDTQYF. Incomplete CDR3 DNA: TGTGCCAGCAGCTCTTCTAGCGGGAGTCCGGATACG. The rearrangement joins TRBV28 to TRBJ2-3; TRBD2 matches 10 bases. The missing CDR3 end, 3 residues past where the read stops, is filled in from the germline J gene. The junction had 9 bases not matched to a gene; V was cut back by 6 bases and J by 6 bases. Germline V gene lookup returns CDR1 MDHEN and CDR2 SYDVKM. The CDR3 length is 15 residues.